The present entry profiles one T cell receptor beta chain with its context. Antigen unknown. This specimen belongs to a study of T cell responses to AZD1222 COVID-19 vaccine. Study-wide points: It should be noted that donors were predominantly white British and more often female, and clonal diversity was possibly underestimated. Baseline seropositivity occurred in only six AZD1222 recipients. Spike-specific TCRs gained breadth and depth after people received two AZD1222 doses.

Measured with immunoSEQ multiplex PCR; TCRdb has only the in-frame clones, and not every one. The sample comprises 89,000 or so clones, over 80% of which are singletons, and about 9.9% rests with the top ten. Germline CDR1 reads MNHEY; CDR2 reads SMNVEV (reference sequence). This CDR3 region has 13 residues. Trimming took 4 bases from V and 1 from J, leaving 8 bases between them. The rearrangement joins TRBV27 to TRBJ2-7; a possible D gene is TRBD1 (5 bases). The starting material was peripheral blood, obtained 28 days after the second AZD1222 dose. The sequence came from an adult who received the AZD1222 COVID-19 vaccine. CDR3 DNA: TGTGCCAGCAGTTGGCAGGGTTCCTACGAGCAGTACTTC. Translation: CASSWQGSYEQYF.